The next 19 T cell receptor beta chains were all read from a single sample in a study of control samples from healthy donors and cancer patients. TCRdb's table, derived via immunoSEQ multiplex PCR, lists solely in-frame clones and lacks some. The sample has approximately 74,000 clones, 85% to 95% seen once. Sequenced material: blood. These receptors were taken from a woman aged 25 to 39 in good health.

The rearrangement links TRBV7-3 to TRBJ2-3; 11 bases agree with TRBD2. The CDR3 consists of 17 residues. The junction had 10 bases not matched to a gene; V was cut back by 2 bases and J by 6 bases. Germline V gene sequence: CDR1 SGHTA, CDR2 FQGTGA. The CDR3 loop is CASSLGPLAGGADTQYF. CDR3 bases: TGTGCCAGCAGCTTAGGGCCGCTAGCGGGGGGAGCTGATACGCAGTATTTT.

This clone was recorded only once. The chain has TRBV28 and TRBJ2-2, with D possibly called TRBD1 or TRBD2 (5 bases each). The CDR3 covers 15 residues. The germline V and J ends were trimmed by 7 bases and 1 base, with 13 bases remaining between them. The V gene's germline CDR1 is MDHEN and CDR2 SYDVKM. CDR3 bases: TGTGCCAGCATCGTCGGGGCCGAGAACACCGGGGAGCTGTTTTTT. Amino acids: CASIVGAENTGELFF.

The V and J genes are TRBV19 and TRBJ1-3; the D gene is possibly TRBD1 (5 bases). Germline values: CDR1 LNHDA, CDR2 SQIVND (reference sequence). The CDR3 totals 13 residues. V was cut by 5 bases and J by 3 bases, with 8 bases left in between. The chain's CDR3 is CASSDRNGNTIYF. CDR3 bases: TGTGCCAGTAGTGACAGAAATGGAAACACCATATATTTT.

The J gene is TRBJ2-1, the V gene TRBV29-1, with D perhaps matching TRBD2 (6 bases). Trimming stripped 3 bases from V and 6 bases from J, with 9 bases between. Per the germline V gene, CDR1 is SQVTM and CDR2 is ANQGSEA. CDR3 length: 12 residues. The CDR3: CSVEGGSNEQFF. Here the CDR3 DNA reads TGCAGCGTTGAGGGGGGATCCAATGAGCAGTTCTTC.

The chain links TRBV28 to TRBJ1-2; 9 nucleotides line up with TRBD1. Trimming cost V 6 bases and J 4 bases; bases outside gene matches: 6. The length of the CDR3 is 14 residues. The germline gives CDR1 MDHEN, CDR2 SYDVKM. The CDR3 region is CASRLQGAGYGYTF. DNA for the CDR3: TGTGCCAGCAGATTACAGGGGGCGGGCTATGGCTACACCTTC.

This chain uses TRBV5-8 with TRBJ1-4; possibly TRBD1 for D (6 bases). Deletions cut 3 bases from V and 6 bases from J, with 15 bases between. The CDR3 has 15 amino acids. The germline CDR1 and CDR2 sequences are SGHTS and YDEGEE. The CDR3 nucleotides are TGTGCCAGCAGCTCGCGGACAGATCGGTATGAAAAACTGTTTTTT. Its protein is CASSSRTDRYEKLFF.

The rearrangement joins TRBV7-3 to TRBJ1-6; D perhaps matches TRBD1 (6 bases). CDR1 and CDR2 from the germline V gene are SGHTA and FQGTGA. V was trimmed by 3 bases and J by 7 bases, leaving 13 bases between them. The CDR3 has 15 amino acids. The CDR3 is CASSFSGQGNSPLHF. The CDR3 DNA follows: TGTGCCAGCAGCTTTTCGGGACAAGGCAATTCACCCCTCCACTTT.

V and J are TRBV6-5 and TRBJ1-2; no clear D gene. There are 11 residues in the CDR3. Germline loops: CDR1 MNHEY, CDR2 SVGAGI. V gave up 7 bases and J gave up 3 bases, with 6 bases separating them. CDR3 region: CASKTDYGYTF. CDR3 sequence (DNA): TGTGCCAGCAAGACTGACTATGGCTACACCTTC.

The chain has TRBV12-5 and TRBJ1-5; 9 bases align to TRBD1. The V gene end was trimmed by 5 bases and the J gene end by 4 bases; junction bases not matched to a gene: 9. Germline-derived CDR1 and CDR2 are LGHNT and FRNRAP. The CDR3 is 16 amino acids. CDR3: CASGQTGTGWNQPQHF. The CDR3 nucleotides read TGTGCTAGTGGTCAGACCGGGACAGGGTGGAATCAGCCCCAGCATTTT.

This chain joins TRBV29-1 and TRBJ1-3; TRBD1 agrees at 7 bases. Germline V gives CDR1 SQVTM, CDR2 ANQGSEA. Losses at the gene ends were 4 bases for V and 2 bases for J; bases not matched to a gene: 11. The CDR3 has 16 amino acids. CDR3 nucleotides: TGCAGCGTTGGGGACAGCACGACCCCCCCTGGAAACACCATATATTTT. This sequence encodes CSVGDSTTPPGNTIYF. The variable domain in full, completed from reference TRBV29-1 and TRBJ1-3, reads SAVISQKPSRDICQRGTSLTIQCQVDSQVTMMFWYRQQPGQSLTLIATANQGSEATYESGFVIDKFPISRPNLTFSTLTVSNMSPEDSSIYLCSVGDSTTPPGNTIYFGEGSWLTVV.

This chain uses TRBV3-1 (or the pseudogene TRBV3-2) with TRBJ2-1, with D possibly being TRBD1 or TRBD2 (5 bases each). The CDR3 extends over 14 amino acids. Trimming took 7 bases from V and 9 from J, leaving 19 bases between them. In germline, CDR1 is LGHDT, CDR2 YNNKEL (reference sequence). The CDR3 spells CASTGQGPEGEQFF. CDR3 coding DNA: TGTGCCAGCACAGGGCAGGGCCCAGAGGGTGAGCAGTTCTTC.

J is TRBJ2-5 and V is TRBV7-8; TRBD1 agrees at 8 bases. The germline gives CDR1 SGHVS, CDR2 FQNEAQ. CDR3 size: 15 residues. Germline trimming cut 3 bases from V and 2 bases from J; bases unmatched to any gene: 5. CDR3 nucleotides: TGTGCCAGCAGCTTGGAGGACAGGGTGCAAGAGACCCAGTACTTC. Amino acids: CASSLEDRVQETQYF. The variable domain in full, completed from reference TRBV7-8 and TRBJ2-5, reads GAGVSQSPRYKVAKRGQDVALRCDPISGHVSLFWYQQALGQGPEFLTYFQNEAQLDKSGLPSDRFFAERPEGSVSTLKIQRTQQEDSAVYLCASSLEDRVQETQYFGPGTRLLVL.

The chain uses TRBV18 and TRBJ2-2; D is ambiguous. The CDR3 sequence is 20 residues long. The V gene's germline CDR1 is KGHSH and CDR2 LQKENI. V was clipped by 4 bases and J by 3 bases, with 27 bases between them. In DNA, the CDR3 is TGTGCCAGCTCACTGGAATCCGGGCTTTATGGGTTTCGGGACACCGGGGAGCTGTTTTTT. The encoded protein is CASSLESGLYGFRDTGELFF.

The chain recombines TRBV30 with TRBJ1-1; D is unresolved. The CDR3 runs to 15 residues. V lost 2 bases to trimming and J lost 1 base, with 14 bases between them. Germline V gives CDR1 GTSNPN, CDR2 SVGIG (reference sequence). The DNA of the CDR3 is TGTGCCTGGAGTCGACCCATGAAGGGGAACACTGAAGCTTTCTTT. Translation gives CAWSRPMKGNTEAFF.

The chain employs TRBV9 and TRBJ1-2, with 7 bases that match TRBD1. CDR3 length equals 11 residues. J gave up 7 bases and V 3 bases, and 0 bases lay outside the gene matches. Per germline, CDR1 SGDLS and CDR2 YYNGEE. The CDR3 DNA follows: TGTGCCAGCAGCGGGACAGGTGGCTACACCTTC. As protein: CASSGTGGYTF.

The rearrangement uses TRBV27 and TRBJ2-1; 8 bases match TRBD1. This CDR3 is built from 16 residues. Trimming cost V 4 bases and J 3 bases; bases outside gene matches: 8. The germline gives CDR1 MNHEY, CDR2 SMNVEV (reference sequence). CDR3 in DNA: TGTGCCAGCAGTTCTCTCCGGGACAGGAACTACAATGAGCAGTTCTTC. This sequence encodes CASSSLRDRNYNEQFF.

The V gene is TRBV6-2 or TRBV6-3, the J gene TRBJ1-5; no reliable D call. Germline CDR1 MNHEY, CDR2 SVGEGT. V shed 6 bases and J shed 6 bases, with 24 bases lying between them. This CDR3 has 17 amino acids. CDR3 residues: CASSRTPRLNSAQPQHF. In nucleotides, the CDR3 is TGTGCCAGCAGCAGGACCCCGAGACTGAACTCAGCTCAGCCCCAGCATTTT.

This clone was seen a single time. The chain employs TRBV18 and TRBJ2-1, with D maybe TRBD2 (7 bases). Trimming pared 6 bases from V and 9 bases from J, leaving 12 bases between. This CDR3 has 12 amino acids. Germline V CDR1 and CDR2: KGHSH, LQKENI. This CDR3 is CASSQRGGEQFF. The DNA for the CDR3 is TGTGCCAGCTCCCAGAGGGGGGGTGAGCAGTTCTTC. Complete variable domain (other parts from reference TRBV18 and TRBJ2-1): NAGVMQNPRHLVRRRGQEARLRCSPMKGHSHVYWYRQLPEEGLKFMVYLQKENIIDESGMPKERFSAEFPKEGPSILRIQQVVRGDSAAYFCASSQRGGEQFFGPGTRLTVL.

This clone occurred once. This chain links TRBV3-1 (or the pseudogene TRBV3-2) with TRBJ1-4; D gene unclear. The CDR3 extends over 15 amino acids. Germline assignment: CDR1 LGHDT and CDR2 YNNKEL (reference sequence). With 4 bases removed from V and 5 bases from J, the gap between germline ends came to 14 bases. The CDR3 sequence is CASSRDQTKNEKLFF. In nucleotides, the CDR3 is TGTGCCAGCAGCCGCGACCAGACCAAAAATGAAAAACTGTTTTTT.